This passage covers 32 T cell receptor beta chains from one sample sequenced in a study of cytomegalovirus exposure and HLA in healthy donors. Generated by immunoSEQ multiplex PCR, the TCRdb table keeps only in-frame clones and is missing some. The sample yields 68,000 or so clones, roughly 96% seen once. What was sequenced was PBMCs. The source is a young man in good health and CMV-seronegative.

V usage is TRBV5-4 and J usage is TRBJ1-5; perhaps TRBD1 as D (5 bases). Germline CDR1 SGHNT, CDR2 YYREEE (reference sequence). The CDR3 is 14 amino acids. V lost 1 base and J 0 bases, leaving 5 bases between the germline ends. CDR3 nucleotide sequence: TGTGCCAGCAGCTTGCAGGGTAGCAATCAGCCCCAGCATTTT. This translates into CASSLQGSNQPQHF. Full variable domain (rest looked up from reference TRBV5-4 and TRBJ1-5): ETGVTQSPTHLIKTRGQQVTLRCSSQSGHNTVSWYQQALGQGPQFIFQYYREEENGRGNFPPRFSGLQFPNYSSELNVNALELDDSALYLCASSLQGSNQPQHFGDGTRLSIL.

This chain uses TRBV6-6 with TRBJ1-4, with TRBD1 identical over 7 bases. J lost 8 bases, V lost 2 bases, and 11 bases had no gene match. CDR1 is MNHNY and CDR2 is SVGAGI in the germline V gene (reference sequence). This CDR3 is 16 amino acids long. CDR3 residues: CASSYPRGRGDEKLFF. DNA for the CDR3: TGTGCCAGCAGTTACCCTAGGGGGCGAGGAGACGAAAAACTGTTTTTT.

This rearrangement joins TRBV5-1 to TRBJ2-7; TRBD1 might be the D (6 bases). Germline CDR1 SGHRS, CDR2 YFSETQ. Between the trimmed V and J ends, which lost 4 bases and 0 bases, there was a span of 8 bases. CDR3 length: 13 amino acids. CDR3 region: CASSRGSSYEQYF. DNA of the CDR3: TGCGCCAGCAGCAGGGGGTCCTCCTACGAGCAGTACTTC.

This chain connects TRBV29-1 to TRBJ2-1; 9 bases match TRBD1. The CDR3 consists of 14 residues. Trimming at V came to 6 bases and at J to 0 bases, leaving 3 bases not matched to a gene. The germline V gene encodes CDR1 SQVTM and CDR2 ANQGSEA. The CDR3 is CSVPTGGSYNEQFF. The CDR3 region has the DNA TGCAGCGTGCCGACAGGGGGCTCCTACAATGAGCAGTTCTTC.

The rearrangement uses TRBV5-1 and TRBJ1-2; tentatively, D is TRBD1 (5 bases). The CDR3 is 13 residues long. Germline V gene data show CDR1 as SGHRS and CDR2 as YFSETQ. V was shortened by 0 bases and J by 4 bases, with 7 bases between the two germline ends. The CDR3 nucleotides are TGCGCCAGCAGCTTGGAGACAGCCTATGGCTACACCTTC. Translation gives CASSLETAYGYTF.

The chain combines TRBV28 with TRBJ2-7, with 8 nucleotides matching TRBD1. The V gene's germline CDR1 is MDHEN and CDR2 SYDVKM. The trim removed 3 bases at V and 2 bases at J, leaving 6 bases unmatched. The CDR3 sequence is 15 residues long. The CDR3 protein is CASSLQTGAPYEQYF. CDR3 DNA sequence: TGTGCCAGCAGTTTGCAGACAGGGGCCCCCTACGAGCAGTACTTC.

CDR3 bases: TGTGCCAGCAGTTGGCAGGGTGGATGGGAGCAGTACTTC. Translating it yields CASSWQGGWEQYF. The chain recombines TRBV27 with TRBJ2-7, with D maybe TRBD1 (5 bases). The CDR3 covers 13 residues. V lost 4 bases, J lost 7 bases, and 14 bases lay in between. CDR1 and CDR2 (germline): MNHEY, SMNVEV (reference sequence).

This chain connects TRBV13 to TRBJ1-2; D is undetermined. Per germline, CDR1 PRHDT and CDR2 FYEKMQ (reference sequence). The CDR3 loop spans 15 amino acids. Trimming removed 0 bases at V and 5 bases at J, with 13 bases between. The CDR3 here is CASSLGPAGRYGYTF. Here the CDR3 DNA reads TGTGCCAGCAGCTTAGGCCCAGCGGGTCGATATGGCTACACCTTC.

Regarding this clone: Compared with germline, one end of the junction differs, possibly owing to a read error. V and J are TRBV7-7 and TRBJ1-4; possible D gene TRBD1, 6 bases. This CDR3 has 15 residues. Germline assignment: CDR1 SSHAT and CDR2 FNYEAQ (reference sequence). CDR3 coding DNA: TGTGCTAGCAGCTTAGGTCAGGGGTCGGATGAAAAACTGTTTTTT. Protein: CASSLGQGSDEKLFF.

The chain links TRBV4-1 to TRBJ1-2; 9 nucleotides match TRBD1. The junction had 3 bases not matched to a gene; V was cut back by 0 bases and J by 7 bases. CDR1 MGHRA and CDR2 YSYEKL come from the germline V gene. The CDR3 extends over 14 amino acids. The CDR3 protein is CASSQEQGATGYTF. The CDR3 bases are TGCGCCAGCAGCCAAGAACAGGGGGCGACTGGCTACACCTTC.

V gene TRBV7-9 combines with J gene TRBJ2-3; D not resolved. Germline values: CDR1 SEHNR, CDR2 FQNEAQ (reference sequence). V gave up 7 bases and J gave up 5 bases, with 13 bases separating them. This CDR3 region has 13 residues. The CDR3 is CASKVSEKDTQYF. CDR3 DNA sequence: TGTGCCAGCAAAGTATCGGAGAAAGATACGCAGTATTTT.

This chain uses TRBV29-1 with TRBJ2-7, with TRBD2 matching 8 bases. J lost 5 bases, V lost 6 bases, and 9 bases had no gene match. Germline V gene sequence: CDR1 SQVTM, CDR2 ANQGSEA. The CDR3 runs 13 residues. The DNA of the CDR3 is TGCAGCGTAACAGCGGGAGTCGGCCACGAGCAGTACTTC. As protein: CSVTAGVGHEQYF.

J is TRBJ1-1 and V is TRBV9; TRBD1 might be the D (5 bases). Germline lookup yields CDR1 SGDLS and CDR2 YYNGEE. Between the trimmed V and J ends, which lost 2 bases and 1 base, there was a span of 12 bases. The length of the CDR3 is 15 residues. The CDR3: CASSVRGEGNTEAFF. The CDR3 nucleotides are TGTGCCAGCAGCGTCCGAGGGGAGGGGAACACTGAAGCTTTCTTT.

The chain uses TRBV7-4 and TRBJ2-3; 8 nucleotides match TRBD2. The CDR3 consists of 17 residues. CDR1 is SGHVT, CDR2 SQSDAQ, per germline. Trimming at V came to 3 bases and at J to 0 bases, leaving 8 bases not matched to a gene. This CDR3 reads CASSLSAGGASTDTQYF. The CDR3 coding sequence is TGTGCCAGCAGCTTGTCAGCCGGGGGGGCAAGCACAGATACGCAGTATTTT.

A single count supports this clone. V usage is TRBV5-8 and J usage is TRBJ1-4; D perhaps matches TRBD1 (5 bases). The CDR3 is 15 amino acids. V lost 4 bases and J lost 8, with 18 bases in between. The germline gives CDR1 SGHTS, CDR2 YDEGEE. The CDR3 region is CASSLRVALEEKLFF. CDR3 DNA sequence: TGTGCCAGCAGCCTCAGGGTAGCACTCGAGGAAAAACTGTTTTTT. The complete variable domain, with remaining parts taken from reference TRBV5-8 and TRBJ1-4, reads EAGVTQSPTHLIKTRGQQATLRCSPISGHTSVYWYQQALGLGLQFLLWYDEGEERNRGNFPPRFSGRQFPNYSSELNVNALELEDSALYLCASSLRVALEEKLFFGSGTQLSVL.

The chain carries TRBV28 and TRBJ1-6, with a weak D call TRBD1 (6 bases). V lost 4 bases to trimming and J lost 14 bases, with 12 bases between them. Germline V gene data show CDR1 as MDHEN and CDR2 as SYDVKM. CDR3 size: 12 residues. CDR3 bases: TGTGCCAGCAGTTCTGGACAGTCAACCCTCCACTTT. Its protein product is CASSSGQSTLHF.

The V call is TRBV6-5, the J call TRBJ1-4; TRBD1 matches 7 bases. CDR3 length equals 15 residues. The junction had 5 bases not matched to a gene; V was cut back by 2 bases and J by 5 bases. CDR1 MNHEY and CDR2 SVGAGI come from the germline V gene. The CDR3 sequence is CASSYQGQPNEKLFF. CDR3 in DNA: TGTGCCAGCAGTTACCAGGGACAGCCAAATGAAAAACTGTTTTTT.

This sequence joins TRBV6-5 and TRBJ1-4; 9 bases align to TRBD1. The J segment lost 5 bases and the V segment lost 6 bases, leaving 4 bases of the junction unmatched. The V gene's germline CDR1 is MNHEY and CDR2 SVGAGI. The length of the CDR3 is 14 residues. DNA for the CDR3: TGTGCCAGCAGGCCGACAGGGGGAAATGAAAAACTGTTTTTT. Protein sequence: CASRPTGGNEKLFF.

This clone was seen a single time. The V gene is TRBV5-6, the J gene TRBJ1-1, with D perhaps TRBD1 (6 bases). Germline V CDR1 and CDR2: SGHDT, YYEEEE. CDR3 length: 15 amino acids. Between the trimmed V and J ends, which lost 4 bases and 1 base, there was a span of 14 bases. The DNA for the CDR3 is TGTGCCAGCAGCCATGGGGGGGCTGGGAACACTGAAGCTTTCTTT. Translating gives CASSHGGAGNTEAFF.

The gene calls are TRBV28 and TRBJ1-2; D call uncertain. Looked up from germline, CDR1 is MDHEN and CDR2 is SYDVKM. The CDR3 consists of 11 residues. The V end lost 5 bases, the J end lost 8 bases, and 9 bases lay between the germline ends. The DNA for the CDR3 is TGTGCCAGCAGTGGCTCGGGGGGCTACACCTTC. Its protein is CASSGSGGYTF.

The chain employs TRBV30 and TRBJ2-1, with D hard to call. Germline V CDR1 and CDR2: GTSNPN, SVGIG (reference sequence). Trimming removed 4 bases from V and 0 bases from J, with 16 bases in between. This CDR3 is 16 amino acids long. Here the CDR3 DNA reads TGTGCCTGGACTCCCCGTAGCCGGTCCTCCTACAATGAGCAGTTCTTC. Translation: CAWTPRSRSSYNEQFF.

The CDR3 nucleotides read TGTGCCAGCAGCTTGTTGGGACAGGGGTCAGGGGAGCAGTACTTC. It codes for CASSLLGQGSGEQYF. The genes are TRBV5-6 and TRBJ2-7, with 10 bases matching TRBD1. Germline CDR1 and CDR2: SGHDT and YYEEEE. There are 15 residues in the CDR3. Losses at the gene ends were 1 base for V and 7 bases for J; bases not matched to a gene: 8.

J is TRBJ1-4 and V is TRBV7-8; no clear D gene. Trimming took 0 bases from V and 11 from J, leaving 13 bases between them. Germline CDR1 is SGHVS and CDR2 is FQNEAQ. The CDR3 length is 14 residues. The CDR3 bases are TGTGCCAGCAGCTTAGCGCGCCACGCGGGGAAACTGTTTTTT. Protein sequence: CASSLARHAGKLFF. The whole variable domain, remainder taken from reference TRBV7-8 and TRBJ1-4, is GAGVSQSPRYKVAKRGQDVALRCDPISGHVSLFWYQQALGQGPEFLTYFQNEAQLDKSGLPSDRFFAERPEGSVSTLKIQRTQQEDSAVYLCASSLARHAGKLFFGSGTQLSVL.

The chain carries TRBV30 and TRBJ2-5, with TRBD2 matching 11 bases. This CDR3 is 17 amino acids long. The trim removed 0 bases at V and 2 bases at J, leaving 8 bases unmatched. Germline V gene lookup returns CDR1 GTSNPN and CDR2 SVGIG (reference sequence). The CDR3 DNA sequence: TGTGCCTGGAGTGTAGGGACCACTAGCGGGAGACAAGAGACCCAGTACTTC. It yields the protein CAWSVGTTSGRQETQYF. Full variable domain (outside the CDR3, taken from reference TRBV30 and TRBJ2-5): SQTIHQWPATLVQPVGSPLSLECTVEGTSNPNLYWYRQAAGRGLQLLFYSVGIGQISSEVPQNLSASRPQDRQFILSSKKLLLSDSGFYLCAWSVGTTSGRQETQYFGPGTRLLVL.

This chain uses TRBV6-1 with TRBJ2-5, with a possible D match to TRBD2 (5 bases). The CDR3 length is 15 residues. CDR1 and CDR2 (germline): MNHNS, SASEGT. V dropped 8 bases and J dropped 3 bases, with 19 bases sitting between them. The CDR3 coding sequence is TGTGCCAGCCTACATCTTGTCTCCGGGGAAGAGACCCAGTACTTC. Translation: CASLHLVSGEETQYF.

The rearrangement joins TRBV5-1 to TRBJ2-7; 11 nucleotides agree with TRBD1. Germline CDR1 is SGHRS and CDR2 is YFSETQ. The CDR3 is 14 amino acids. Trimming took 4 bases from V and 2 from J; bases not matched to a gene: 2. The CDR3 region has the DNA TGCGCCAGCAGCCCGGGACAGGGGGCCTACGAGCAGTACTTC. Translating it yields CASSPGQGAYEQYF.

This clone was recorded only once. This chain uses TRBV13 with TRBJ2-3, with 8 positions matching TRBD1. The CDR3 runs to 15 residues. From germline, CDR1 is PRHDT and CDR2 FYEKMQ (reference sequence). The ends lost 5 bases at V and 2 bases at J; junction bases unmatched: 6. CDR3 region: CASSPGQGDTDTQYF. CDR3 sequence (DNA): TGTGCCAGCAGCCCCGGACAGGGAGACACAGATACGCAGTATTTT.

V and J are TRBV27 and TRBJ2-7; TRBD1 aligns across 7 bases. J lost 6 bases, V lost 6 bases, and 2 bases had no gene match. CDR1 and CDR2 (germline): MNHEY, SMNVEV (reference sequence). This CDR3 spans 11 amino acids. CDR3: CASRGTAEQYF. The CDR3 DNA reads as TGTGCCAGCAGGGGGACAGCCGAGCAGTACTTC.

The DNA for the CDR3 is TGCGCCAGCAGCCCCGGACAGGGAACAGATACGCAGTATTTT. Its translation is CASSPGQGTDTQYF. The rearrangement links TRBV5-1 to TRBJ2-3, with TRBD1 matching over 8 bases. This CDR3 region has 14 residues. V gave up 4 bases and J gave up 3 bases; unmatched junction bases: 4. The germline V gene has CDR1 SGHRS and CDR2 YFSETQ. The whole variable domain, remainder taken from reference TRBV5-1 and TRBJ2-3, is KAGVTQTPRYLIKTRGQQVTLSCSPISGHRSVSWYQQTPGQGLQFLFEYFSETQRNKGNFPGRFSGRQFSNSRSEMNVSTLELGDSALYLCASSPGQGTDTQYFGPGTRLTVL.

The chain combines TRBV7-2 with TRBJ1-6, with a tentative D call TRBD1 (6 bases). There are 15 residues in the CDR3. V was shortened by 8 bases and J by 7 bases, with 18 bases between the two germline ends. Germline V gene sequence: CDR1 SGHTA, CDR2 FQGNSA. CDR3 in DNA: TGTGCCAGCCGGCCAGGCCAGGGGACAAATTCACCCCTCCACTTT. Protein product: CASRPGQGTNSPLHF. Full variable domain (missing parts from reference TRBV7-2 and TRBJ1-6): GAGVSQSPSNKVTEKGKDVELRCDPISGHTALYWYRQSLGQGLEFLIYFQGNSAPDKSGLPSDRFSAERTGGSVSTLTIQRTQQEDSAVYLCASRPGQGTNSPLHFGNGTRLTVT.

The V gene is TRBV7-8, the J gene TRBJ2-3, with D possibly TRBD1 on 7 matching bases. The CDR3 totals 13 residues. The germline V gene encodes CDR1 SGHVS and CDR2 FQNEAQ. Trimming pared 3 bases from V and 5 bases from J, leaving 9 bases between. Written as DNA, the CDR3 is TGTGCCAGCAGCTTTCAGGGGGGAGATACGCAGTATTTT. Translated: CASSFQGGDTQYF. The entire variable domain, with the rest obtained from reference TRBV7-8 and TRBJ2-3, is as follows: GAGVSQSPRYKVAKRGQDVALRCDPISGHVSLFWYQQALGQGPEFLTYFQNEAQLDKSGLPSDRFFAERPEGSVSTLKIQRTQQEDSAVYLCASSFQGGDTQYFGPGTRLTVL.

This clone was counted once. The rearrangement links TRBV19 to TRBJ1-2, with 10 positions matching TRBD1. V was clipped by 6 bases and J by 8 bases; unmatched bases: 6. The CDR3 spans 13 residues. The germline V gene has CDR1 LNHDA and CDR2 SQIVND (reference sequence). The CDR3 sequence is CASSPGTGEGYTF. CDR3 sequence (DNA): TGTGCCAGTAGCCCCGGGACAGGGGAGGGCTACACCTTC.